This T cell receptor beta chain was sequenced during a study of T cells in narcolepsy. Broader study findings: Blood of same and different patients, but not healthy controls, reportedly held recurring autoreactive clonotypes. Same-patient CSF and blood CD4+ T cell clonotypes included HCRT-specific and TRIB2-specific autoreactive ones. Some memory CD4+ repertoires had no autoreactive clone sequences.

To note about this clone: Its antigen is unidentified.

TCRdb's copy holds only in-frame clones and misses some; the assay was immunoSEQ multiplex PCR. Of 27,000 or so clones listed, around 82% are singletons. This CDR3 is built from 14 residues. Germline loops: CDR1 SGHNT, CDR2 YYREEE (reference sequence). The V gene is TRBV5-4, the J gene TRBJ2-5, with D possibly TRBD1 on 7 matching bases. The end of the DNA fits TRBJ2-7 better, so the J call may be wrong. The clonotype was recovered from a human donor with narcolepsy. Sequencing was done on a sample of CD45RA- memory CD4+ T cells from PBMCs. The CDR3 loop reads CASSSGGTAYEQYF. CDR3 bases: TGTGCCAGCAGCTCTGGGGGGACAGCCTACGAGCAGTACTTC.